This T cell receptor beta chain stems from a study of CD8+ T cells in alopecia areata. Study as a whole: Treated patients swallowed 5 to 10 mg of oral tofacitinib twice daily. Tofacitinib therapy lasting 6 to 18 months was followed by 6 months off drug. Findings and limits, study-wide: Normal scalp had lower clonality than lesional scalp, with alopecia totalis/universalis lesions showing this most strongly.

PBMCs served as the source from which CD4+ and CD8+ T cells were sorted. Germline CDR1 GTSNPN, CDR2 SVGIG (reference sequence). V shed 2 bases and J shed 5 bases, with 10 bases lying between them. The CDR3 runs 13 residues. Extracted RNA was reverse transcribed into cDNA, the sequencing template. Measured with immunoSEQ multiplex PCR; TCRdb has only the in-frame clones, and not every one. The sample has hundreds of thousands of clones; roughly 69% are singletons. With respect to this clone: Its target is unknown. Other DNA sequences in the sample encode the same CDR3.

Sequences were derived from CD4+ T cells sorted from blood, sampled at week 0. The chain carries TRBV30 and TRBJ1-5, with D unclear. The TCR comes from a human donor with alopecia areata. The CDR3 spells CAWSPGRDQPQHF. The CDR3 coding sequence is TGTGCCTGGAGTCCGGGGAGGGATCAGCCCCAGCATTTT.